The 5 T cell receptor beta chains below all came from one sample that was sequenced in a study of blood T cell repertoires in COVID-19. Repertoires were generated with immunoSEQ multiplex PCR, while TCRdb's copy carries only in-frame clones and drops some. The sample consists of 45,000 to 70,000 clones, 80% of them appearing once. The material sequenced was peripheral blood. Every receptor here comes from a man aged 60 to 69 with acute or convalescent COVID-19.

CDR3 protein: CASSPRTGGGGYTF. CDR3 DNA sequence: TGTGCCAGCAGCCCCAGGACAGGGGGCGGTGGCTACACCTTC. The V and J genes are TRBV7-2 and TRBJ1-2, with TRBD1 matching over 11 bases. The CDR3 is made up of 14 amino acids. Germline CDR1 is SGHTA and CDR2 is FQGNSA. J gave up 7 bases and V 5 bases, and 6 bases lay outside the gene matches. Full variable domain (outside the CDR3, taken from reference TRBV7-2 and TRBJ1-2): GAGVSQSPSNKVTEKGKDVELRCDPISGHTALYWYRQSLGQGLEFLIYFQGNSAPDKSGLPSDRFSAERTGGSVSTLTIQRTQQEDSAVYLCASSPRTGGGGYTFGSGTRLTVV.

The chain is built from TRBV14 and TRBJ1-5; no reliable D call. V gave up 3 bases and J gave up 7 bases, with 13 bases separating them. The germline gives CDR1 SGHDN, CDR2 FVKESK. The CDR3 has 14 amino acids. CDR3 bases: TGTGCCAGCAGCCACGGAGGGTTTGGACAGCCCCAGCATTTT. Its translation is CASSHGGFGQPQHF.

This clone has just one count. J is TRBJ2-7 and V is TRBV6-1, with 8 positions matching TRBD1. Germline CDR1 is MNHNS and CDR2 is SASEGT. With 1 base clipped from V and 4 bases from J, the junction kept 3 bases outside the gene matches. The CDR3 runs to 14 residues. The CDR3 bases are TGTGCCAGCAGTGAAGACAGGGGGAAGTACGAGCAGTACTTC. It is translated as CASSEDRGKYEQYF.

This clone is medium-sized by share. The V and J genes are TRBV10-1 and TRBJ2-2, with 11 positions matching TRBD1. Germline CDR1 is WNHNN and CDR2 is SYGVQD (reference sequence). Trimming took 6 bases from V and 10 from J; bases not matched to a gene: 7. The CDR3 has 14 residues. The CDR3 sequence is CASSPGTGGLELFF. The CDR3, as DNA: TGCGCCAGCAGCCCCGGGACAGGGGGTTTGGAGCTGTTTTTT.

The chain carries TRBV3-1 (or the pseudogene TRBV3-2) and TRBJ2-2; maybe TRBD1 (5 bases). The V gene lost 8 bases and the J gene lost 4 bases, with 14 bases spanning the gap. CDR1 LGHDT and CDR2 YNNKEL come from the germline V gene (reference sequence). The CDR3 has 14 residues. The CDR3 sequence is CASGRTRATGELFF. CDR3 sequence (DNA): TGTGCCAGCGGCCGGACCAGGGCCACCGGGGAGCTGTTTTTT.